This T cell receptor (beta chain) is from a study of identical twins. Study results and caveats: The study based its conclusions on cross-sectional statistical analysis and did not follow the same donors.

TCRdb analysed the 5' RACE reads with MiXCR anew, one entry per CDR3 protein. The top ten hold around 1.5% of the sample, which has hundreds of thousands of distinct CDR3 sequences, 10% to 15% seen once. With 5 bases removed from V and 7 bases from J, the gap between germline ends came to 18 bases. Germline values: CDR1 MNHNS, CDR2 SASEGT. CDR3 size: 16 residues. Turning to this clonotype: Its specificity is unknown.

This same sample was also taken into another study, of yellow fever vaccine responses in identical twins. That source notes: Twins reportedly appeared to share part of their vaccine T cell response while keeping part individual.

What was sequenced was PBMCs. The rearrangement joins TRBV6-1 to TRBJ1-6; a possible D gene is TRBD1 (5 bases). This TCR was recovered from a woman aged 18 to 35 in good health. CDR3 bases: TGTGCCAGCAGTCGGGACCAGGCCGCTCTCAATTCACCCCTCCACTTT. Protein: CASSRDQAALNSPLHF.